Sequencing of this T cell receptor beta chain was carried out in a study of blood T cell repertoires in COVID-19. Study-level background: All recovered Cohort 3 donors got two negative PCRs, got clearance, or saw symptom resolution. The study drew acute and convalescent COVID-19 samples from the United States, Italy and Spain. Sources were T cells, B-cell-depleted T cells, or PBMCs; the material itself was cDNA or gDNA.

Participant-reported clinical history was the basis for cohort assignment. In germline, CDR1 is SGHNT, CDR2 YYREEE (reference sequence). The CDR3 has 14 amino acids. V shed 4 bases, J shed 4 bases, and the junction held 3 bases outside the gene matches. Here immunoSEQ multiplex PCR was the method, and the copy in TCRdb shows in-frame clones only, minus some. This table has a few hundred thousand clones, more than 70% appearing once. The origin of this receptor is a woman aged 60-70 years in a cohort exposed to, infected with or recovered from COVID-19 (not recorded which). Material: PBMCs or T cells enriched from blood (not recorded which). The chain links TRBV5-4 to TRBJ2-7; 12 nucleotides match TRBD1. The CDR3 spells CASSGTGGWYEQYF. The CDR3 DNA is TGTGCCAGCAGCGGGACAGGGGGCTGGTACGAGCAGTACTTC. Supplemented by reference TRBV5-4 and TRBJ2-7, the full variable domain reads ETGVTQSPTHLIKTRGQQVTLRCSSQSGHNTVSWYQQALGQGPQFIFQYYREEENGRGNFPPRFSGLQFPNYSSELNVNALELDDSALYLCASSGTGGWYEQYFGPGTRLTVT.